The 24 T cell receptor beta chains listed next were all sequenced from one sample in a study of CD8+CD57+ T cells in acquired aplastic anemia. All sequencing subjects had displayed CD8+CD57+ cell expansion on flow cytometry. Profiling that covered TCR beta VDJ and CDR3 relied on genomic DNA as its template. From the reads, TCRdb called clonotypes with MiXCR, one entry per CDR3 protein. The repertoire holds about 250,000 distinct CDR3 sequences, with approximately 45% as singletons. Sequenced sample: sorted CD4+, CD8+, or CD8+CD57+ T cells (not recorded which) from PBMCs. These receptors were collected from a human donor with aplastic anemia.

This clonotype was observed a handful of times. The chain is built from TRBV15 and TRBJ1-1; 7 bases are shared with TRBD1. V was pared by 0 bases and J by 3 bases, with 4 bases of the junction left unmatched. CDR1 and CDR2 (germline): LNHNV, YYDKDF (reference sequence). The CDR3 contains 15 residues. The CDR3 loop is CATSREDRLDTEAFF. The CDR3, as DNA: TGTGCCACCAGCAGAGAGGACAGGTTGGACACTGAAGCTTTCTTT.

This clonotype was seen ten or more times. The chain joins TRBV10-2 to TRBJ2-1; 12 bases are a match to TRBD2. The V and J ends lost 5 bases and 7 bases, in that order; junction bases with no gene match: 3. The CDR3 spans 14 residues. CDR1 and CDR2 from the germline V gene are WSHSY and SAAADI. CDR3 amino acids: CASSLAGGRNEQFF. In DNA, the CDR3 is TGCGCCAGCAGTCTAGCGGGAGGGCGGAATGAGCAGTTCTTC.

The chain combines TRBV2 with TRBJ1-1; D gene unclear. This CDR3 comprises 14 residues. Trimming shortened V by 4 bases and J by 7 bases, and 16 bases separated the two germline ends. The germline gives CDR1 SNHLY, CDR2 FYNNEI. The CDR3 DNA reads as TGTGCCAGCAGTGGACTAGCGGCCCGAGATGAAGCTTTCTTT. Translated, it gives CASSGLAARDEAFF.

This clonotype was counted many times. The chain employs TRBV5-5 and TRBJ2-1, with TRBD2 identical over 8 bases. Germline trimming cut 4 bases from V and 6 bases from J; bases unmatched to any gene: 9. Germline lookup yields CDR1 SGHKS and CDR2 YYEKEE (reference sequence). This CDR3 contains 15 residues. The CDR3 protein is CASSAFGLAANEQFF. In DNA, the CDR3 is TGTGCCAGCAGCGCATTCGGACTAGCCGCCAATGAGCAGTTCTTC.

Comment on this clonotype: One end of the junction varies from germline; a read error may be responsible. CDR3 protein: CSVYHNSGANVLTF. The CDR3 region has the DNA TGCAGCGTCTATCACAACTCTGGGGCCAACGTCCTGACCTTC. The chain combines TRBV29-1 with TRBJ2-6; D might be TRBD1 (5 bases). The germline V gene encodes CDR1 SQVTM and CDR2 ANQGSEA. The CDR3 runs 14 residues.

The CDR3 nucleotides read TGTGCCAGCAGCCATGGGACGAGGAGTGGCTACACCTTC. Translating it yields CASSHGTRSGYTF. The V and J genes are TRBV25-1 and TRBJ1-2, with D possibly being TRBD1 (5 bases). V was clipped by 6 bases and J by 7 bases, with 15 bases between them. This CDR3 region has 13 residues. Germline assignment: CDR1 MGHDK and CDR2 SYGVNS.

Comments on this clonotype: This sequence may be a read error, since a much larger clone differs from it by one base. CDR3 sequence: CASRIGASGEQLF. The CDR3 DNA follows: TGTGCCAGCAGGATTGGGGCTAGCGGGGAGCAGCTCTTC. The chain joins TRBV5-1 to TRBJ2-1; 9 bases fit TRBD2. Germline-derived CDR1 and CDR2 are SGHRS and YFSETQ. This CDR3 has 13 amino acids.

The chain uses TRBV27 and TRBJ2-7; 8 positions agree with TRBD2. Trimming took 4 bases from V and 2 from J; bases not matched to a gene: 7. Germline values: CDR1 MNHEY, CDR2 SMNVEV (reference sequence). CDR3 length: 15 amino acids. The chain's CDR3 is CASSSKGSGTYEQYF. The CDR3 coding sequence is TGTGCCAGCAGTTCCAAGGGTAGCGGGACCTACGAGCAGTACTTC.

This chain links TRBV7-8 with TRBJ2-3; TRBD2 aligns across 7 bases. Germline V gene data show CDR1 as SGHVS and CDR2 as FQNEAQ. J was trimmed by 2 bases and V by 7 bases; bases with no gene match: 15. This CDR3 has 17 amino acids. CDR3 nucleotide sequence: TGTGCCAGCACCCGTAGGCTCGAGCGGGGAAACACAGATACGCAGTATTTT. It yields the protein CASTRRLERGNTDTQYF. The variable domain in full, completed from reference TRBV7-8 and TRBJ2-3, reads GAGVSQSPRYKVAKRGQDVALRCDPISGHVSLFWYQQALGQGPEFLTYFQNEAQLDKSGLPSDRFFAERPEGSVSTLKIQRTQQEDSAVYLCASTRRLERGNTDTQYFGPGTRLTVL.

As regards this clonotype: A much bigger clone sits one base away, suggesting this may be a read error. No conserved phenylalanine or tryptophan ends this CDR3, so it is likely a read error. The CDR3 sequence is CASSQDRARGYGYTL. The CDR3, as DNA: TGCGCCAGCAGCCAAGACAGGGCGAGGGGCTATGGCTACACCCTC. The gene calls are TRBV4-1 and TRBJ1-2, with a possible D match to TRBD1 (5 bases). Trimming took off 0 bases at V and 4 bases at J, with 12 bases between the two ends. In germline, CDR1 is MGHRA, CDR2 YSYEKL. The CDR3 covers 15 residues.

V usage is TRBV20-1 and J usage is TRBJ2-5, with D maybe TRBD1 (5 bases). V was shortened by 0 bases and J by 5 bases, with 13 bases between the two germline ends. Germline assignment: CDR1 DFQATT and CDR2 SNEGSKA (reference sequence). CDR3 length: 14 amino acids. CDR3 protein: CSARDWGRMETQYF. The CDR3 bases are TGCAGTGCTAGAGATTGGGGCAGAATGGAGACCCAGTACTTC.

This clonotype came up many times. V and J are TRBV7-9 and TRBJ2-1; 13 nucleotides align to TRBD2. The CDR3 runs 16 residues. The J segment lost 5 bases and the V segment lost 5 bases, leaving 6 bases of the junction unmatched. CDR1 and CDR2 (germline): SEHNR, FQNEAQ (reference sequence). This CDR3 is CASSGLAGASDNEQFF. CDR3 in DNA: TGTGCCAGCAGCGGACTAGCGGGAGCGTCGGACAATGAGCAGTTCTTC.

This clonotype appeared many times. J is TRBJ2-5 and V is TRBV10-3; D is uncertain. Germline lookup yields CDR1 ENHRY and CDR2 SYGVKD. The CDR3 runs 14 residues. Trimming took off 2 bases at V and 4 bases at J, with 11 bases between the two ends. The CDR3 DNA reads as TGTGCCATCAGTGAGGAGGCAGGCCTAGAGACCCAGTACTTC. The encoded protein is CAISEEAGLETQYF.

The genes are TRBV28 and TRBJ2-7, with D perhaps matching TRBD1 (5 bases). Germline V gives CDR1 MDHEN, CDR2 SYDVKM. Between the trimmed V and J ends, which lost 5 bases and 3 bases, there was a span of 23 bases. The CDR3 is 17 amino acids. For the CDR3, the DNA is TGTGCCAGCAGTCCCCACCCCCGACAGCTAGTTTACTACGAGCAGTACTTC. It encodes CASSPHPRQLVYYEQYF.

This clonotype showed up many times. The V call is TRBV7-9, the J call TRBJ2-5, with D unresolved. CDR3 length: 14 amino acids. V gave up 3 bases and J gave up 5 bases, with 13 bases separating them. Germline V gene sequence: CDR1 SEHNR, CDR2 FQNEAQ (reference sequence). The CDR3 loop is CASSFAQVRETQYF. CDR3 nucleotide sequence: TGTGCCAGCAGCTTCGCGCAGGTTCGGGAGACCCAGTACTTC.

The chain is built from TRBV19 and TRBJ2-5; 12 bases align to TRBD1. The CDR3 sequence is 15 residues long. The V gene end was trimmed by 6 bases and the J gene end by 3 bases; junction bases not matched to a gene: 5. The V gene's germline CDR1 is LNHDA and CDR2 SQIVND (reference sequence). This CDR3 reads CASRPGQGAEETQYF. CDR3 bases: TGTGCCAGTAGACCGGGACAGGGGGCGGAAGAGACCCAGTACTTC.

The chain couples TRBV4-2 to TRBJ1-1, with D possibly being TRBD1 (6 bases). CDR1 and CDR2 (germline): LGHNA, YNFKEQ. Trimming left V 0 bases short and J 5 bases short, with 10 bases between. The CDR3 contains 14 residues. CDR3: CASSQDLTGTEAFF. CDR3 sequence (DNA): TGTGCCAGCAGCCAAGATCTGACAGGTACTGAAGCTTTCTTT.

Points on this clonotype: An end of the junction does not agree with germline; a read error may underlie this. The chain combines TRBV7-2 with TRBJ2-2; no definite D call. CDR3 length: 12 amino acids. CDR1 SGHTA and CDR2 FQGNSA come from the germline V gene. This chain's CDR3 is CGSSLELGELFF. The CDR3 coding sequence is TGTGGCAGCAGCTTAGAACTCGGGGAGCTGTTTTTT.

V gene TRBV28 combines with J gene TRBJ2-1; possible D gene TRBD1, 5 bases. This CDR3 is built from 17 residues. Trimming shortened V by 3 bases and J by 7 bases, and 22 bases separated the two germline ends. CDR1 is MDHEN, CDR2 SYDVKM, per germline. In DNA, the CDR3 is TGTGCCAGCAGTTTCAATCAGGGCCGGACGTCGCCAAATGAGCAGTTCTTC. Translation gives CASSFNQGRTSPNEQFF.

The chain combines TRBV19 with TRBJ2-3; 7 bases match TRBD1. Looked up from germline, CDR1 is LNHDA and CDR2 is SQIVND (reference sequence). CDR3 length: 17 residues. Trimming at V came to 9 bases and at J to 0 bases, leaving 15 bases not matched to a gene. CDR3 nucleotides: TGTGCCAGCAGGGCCTTACCGGACAGGCCTAGCACAGATACGCAGTATTTT. It codes for CASRALPDRPSTDTQYF.

Many counts were recorded for this clonotype. The chain joins TRBV11-2 to TRBJ2-5, with TRBD2 identical over 8 bases. CDR1 SGHAT and CDR2 FQNNGV come from the germline V gene. This CDR3 has 14 amino acids. J gave up 2 bases and V 6 bases, and 5 bases lay outside the gene matches. CDR3: CASSTTGGQETQYF. The DNA of the CDR3 is TGTGCCAGCAGTACGACGGGAGGGCAAGAGACCCAGTACTTC.

This clonotype showed up just a few times. The chain recombines TRBV15 with TRBJ1-6, with D perhaps matching TRBD1 (6 bases). Germline CDR1 and CDR2: LNHNV and YYDKDF (reference sequence). Trimming cost V 1 base and J 6 bases, with 16 bases left between them. The CDR3 length is 17 residues. CDR3 residues: CATSRGQVLASNSPLHF. The CDR3 DNA follows: TGTGCCACCAGCAGAGGACAGGTCCTTGCTTCTAATTCACCCCTCCACTTT.

The chain is built from TRBV7-3 and TRBJ2-1; 8 bases agree with TRBD2. Germline V gives CDR1 SGHTA, CDR2 FQGTGA. V was clipped by 2 bases and J by 7 bases; unmatched bases: 7. The CDR3 runs 15 residues. The chain's CDR3 is CASSLVGTSLNEQFF. Here the CDR3 DNA reads TGTGCCAGCAGCTTAGTAGGGACTAGTCTGAATGAGCAGTTCTTC.

This clonotype showed up many times. This chain links TRBV20-1 with TRBJ1-5; D is possibly TRBD1 (6 bases). In germline, CDR1 is DFQATT, CDR2 SNEGSKA (reference sequence). V was shortened by 3 bases and J by 4 bases, with 19 bases between the two germline ends. The CDR3 extends over 16 amino acids. The CDR3, as DNA: TGCAGTGCTAGCGGGGGACATACGTTGGGGAATCAGCCCCAGCATTTT. As protein: CSASGGHTLGNQPQHF.